These 4 T cell receptor beta chains were sequenced from one sample in a study of T cells in localized non-small cell lung cancer. Data came from immunoSEQ multiplex PCR; TCRdb stores just in-frame clones and leaves some out. The sample has tens of thousands of clones, roughly 81% seen once. Specimen: peripheral blood, collected before any cancer treatment. Receptor source: a female donor older than 55 with stage I lung adenocarcinoma.

V is TRBV11-2 and J is TRBJ2-5; a weak D match, TRBD1 (5 bases). The V gene lost 2 bases and the J gene lost 4 bases, with 11 bases spanning the gap. Germline CDR1 reads SGHAT; CDR2 reads FQNNGV. The CDR3 length is 14 residues. The CDR3 here is CASSLKGFIETQYF. The CDR3 DNA reads TGTGCCAGCAGCTTAAAGGGGTTCATAGAGACCCAGTACTTC.

This clone was recorded once. One junction end disagrees with the germline gene, perhaps due to a read error. The chain is built from TRBV7-7 and TRBJ2-5; D is possibly TRBD1 (7 bases). The CDR3 covers 14 residues. Germline CDR1 and CDR2: SSHAT and FNYEAQ (reference sequence). The CDR3 DNA sequence: TGTGCTAGCAGCCCCAGGGGGGTCGGGGAGACCCAGTACTTC. The encoded protein is CASSPRGVGETQYF.

The V gene is TRBV6-5, the J gene TRBJ1-2; D remains ambiguous. The CDR3 length is 12 residues. Germline CDR1 MNHEY, CDR2 SVGAGI. V lost 4 bases to trimming and J lost 2 bases, with 5 bases between them. Here the CDR3 reads CASSLDNYGYTF. CDR3 bases: TGTGCCAGCAGTTTGGACAACTATGGCTACACCTTC.

This rearrangement joins TRBV10-2 to TRBJ1-2; a weak D match, TRBD1 (6 bases). V lost 4 bases and J lost 2, with 11 bases in between. CDR3 length: 14 amino acids. Per the germline V gene, CDR1 is WSHSY and CDR2 is SAAADI. CDR3 amino acids: CASSAGGGNYGYTF. In DNA, the CDR3 is TGCGCCAGCAGTGCGGGGGGGGGCAACTATGGCTACACCTTC.